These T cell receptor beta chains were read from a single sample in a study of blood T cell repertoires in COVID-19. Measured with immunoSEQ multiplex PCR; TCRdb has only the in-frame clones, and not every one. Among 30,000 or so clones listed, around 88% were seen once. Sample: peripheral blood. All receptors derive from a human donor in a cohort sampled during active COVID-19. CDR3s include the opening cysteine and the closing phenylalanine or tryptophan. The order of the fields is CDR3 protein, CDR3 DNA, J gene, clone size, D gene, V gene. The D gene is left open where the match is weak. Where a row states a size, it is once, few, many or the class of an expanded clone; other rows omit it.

CDR3: CASSLVISGGAGETQYF; DNA: TGCGCCAGCAGCTTGGTGATTAGCGGGGGGGCCGGAGAGACCCAGTACTTC; J: TRBJ2-5; size: NA; D: TRBD2; V: TRBV5-1
CDR3: CASSYQGANTF; DNA: TGTGCCAGCAGTTATCAAGGGGCCAACACCTTC; J: TRBJ1-2; size: NA; D: NA; V: TRBV6-5
CDR3: CASNLGGITDTQYF; DNA: TGTGCCAGCAACCTCGGGGGGATCACAGATACGCAGTATTTT; J: TRBJ2-3; size: NA; D: TRBD2; V: TRBV27
CDR3: CASSPSGGETQYF; DNA: TGTGCCAGCTCACCCTCGGGGGGAGAGACCCAGTACTTC; J: TRBJ2-5; size: NA; D: TRBD2; V: TRBV18
CDR3: CASSATGLAEHEQFF; DNA: TGTGCCAGCAGCGCGACGGGACTAGCGGAGCATGAGCAGTTCTTC; J: TRBJ2-1; size: NA; D: TRBD2; V: TRBV9
CDR3: CASSSLWATEAFF; DNA: TGCGCCAGCAGCTCCCTTTGGGCCACTGAAGCTTTCTTT; J: TRBJ1-1; size: NA; D: NA; V: TRBV5-1
CDR3: CSVGDRGGQPQHF; DNA: TGCAGCGTCGGGGACAGGGGAGGCCAGCCCCAGCATTTT; J: TRBJ1-5; size: NA; D: TRBD1; V: TRBV29-1
CDR3: CASSVDTGGGYGYTF; DNA: TGTGCCAGCAGCGTAGATACAGGGGGCGGGTATGGCTACACCTTC; J: TRBJ1-2; size: NA; D: TRBD1; V: TRBV9
CDR3: CAISESHPGREDYGYTF; DNA: TGTGCCATCAGTGAGTCGCATCCCGGCAGGGAAGACTATGGCTACACCTTC; J: TRBJ1-2; size: NA; D: NA; V: TRBV10-3
CDR3: CASTRRGQAGGNTIYF; DNA: TGTGCCAGCACCCGGCGGGGACAGGCTGGTGGAAACACCATATATTTT; J: TRBJ1-3; size: NA; D: TRBD1; V: TRBV7-9
CDR3: CASSAIQGASGNTIYF; DNA: TGTGCCAGCAGTGCCATACAGGGGGCATCTGGAAACACCATATATTTT; J: TRBJ1-3; size: NA; D: TRBD1; V: TRBV2
CDR3: CASSFQATYEQYF; DNA: TGTGCCAGCAGCTTTCAGGCAACCTACGAGCAGTACTTC; J: TRBJ2-7; size: NA; D: NA; V: TRBV5-6
CDR3: CASSPRTGGYEQYF; DNA: TGTGCCAGCTCACCACGGACAGGGGGCTACGAGCAGTACTTC; J: TRBJ2-7; size: NA; D: TRBD1; V: TRBV18
CDR3: CSVLPHRDPYEQYF; DNA: TGCAGCGTCTTGCCCCACAGGGACCCCTACGAGCAGTACTTC; J: TRBJ2-7; size: NA; D: NA; V: TRBV29-1
CDR3: CASSPQGANEQFF; DNA: TGCGCCAGCAGTCCACAGGGTGCTAATGAGCAGTTCTTC; J: TRBJ2-1; size: NA; D: NA; V: TRBV10-2
CDR3: CASKTNTGGYTF; DNA: TGTGCCAGCAAGACGAACACAGGTGGCTACACCTTC; J: TRBJ1-2; size: NA; D: NA; V: TRBV6-5
CDR3: CASNQGAGVSPLHF; DNA: TGTGCCAGTAATCAGGGGGCTGGGGTTTCACCCCTCCACTTT; J: TRBJ1-6; size: NA; D: TRBD1; V: TRBV19
CDR3: CASTDEYNTGELFF; DNA: TGTGCCAGCACCGATGAGTACAACACCGGGGAGCTGTTTTTT; J: TRBJ2-2; size: NA; D: NA; V: TRBV27
CDR3: CASSLGGVYGYTF; DNA: TGTGCCAGCAGTCTGGGGGGGGTCTATGGCTACACCTTC; J: TRBJ1-2; size: NA; D: NA; V: TRBV12-3/TRBV12-4
CDR3: CASSLTSGAVGKNIQYF; DNA: TGCGCCAGCAGTCTCACTAGCGGGGCGGTGGGCAAAAACATTCAGTACTTC; J: TRBJ2-4; size: NA; D: TRBD2; V: TRBV10-2
CDR3: CASSSAYEQYF; DNA: TGTGCCAGTAGTTCGGCCTACGAGCAGTACTTC; J: TRBJ2-7; size: NA; D: NA; V: TRBV19
CDR3: CASSFSGGPPDTQYF; DNA: TGCGCCAGCAGCTTTAGCGGGGGGCCCCCAGATACGCAGTATTTT; J: TRBJ2-3; size: NA; D: TRBD2; V: TRBV5-1
CDR3: CASSPTRTAHLQQYF; DNA: TGTGCCAGCAGCCCCACCCGGACAGCGCACTTGCAGCAGTACTTC; J: TRBJ2-7; size: few; D: NA; V: TRBV7-2
CDR3: CASSLSTGGFQNYGYTF; DNA: TGCGCCAGCAGCTTGTCGACGGGGGGATTTCAGAACTATGGCTACACCTTC; J: TRBJ1-2; size: NA; D: NA; V: TRBV5-1
CDR3: CAANGGQGITYEQYF; DNA: TGTGCCGCAAATGGGGGACAGGGGATAACCTACGAGCAGTACTTC; J: TRBJ2-7; size: NA; D: TRBD1; V: TRBV10-3
CDR3: CASSPVGGSSYEQYF; DNA: TGTGCCAGCAGCCCAGTAGGAGGAAGCTCCTACGAGCAGTACTTC; J: TRBJ2-7; size: few; D: NA; V: TRBV5-4
CDR3: CASPGGRGYGYTF; DNA: TGTGCCAGCCCAGGGGGCCGGGGCTATGGCTACACCTTC; J: TRBJ1-2; size: NA; D: TRBD1; V: TRBV6-5
CDR3: CASSEQQDTEAFF; DNA: TGTGCCAGCAGTGAACAACAGGACACTGAAGCTTTCTTT; J: TRBJ1-1; size: NA; D: NA; V: TRBV6-1
CDR3: CAWSTGYGYGYTF; DNA: TGTGCCTGGAGTACAGGGTATGGCTATGGCTACACCTTC; J: TRBJ1-2; size: NA; D: NA; V: TRBV30
CDR3: CASSIEGVGASGGALSEQFF; DNA: TGTGCCAGTAGTATAGAAGGAGTGGGAGCTAGCGGGGGGGCATTAAGTGAGCAGTTCTTC; J: TRBJ2-1; size: NA; D: TRBD2; V: TRBV19
CDR3: CASSYASGGEQFF; DNA: TGTGCCAGCAGTTACGCTAGCGGGGGTGAGCAGTTCTTC; J: TRBJ2-1; size: NA; D: TRBD2; V: TRBV6-6
CDR3: CAWRDRGRHEQYF; DNA: TGTGCCTGGAGAGACAGGGGGAGGCACGAGCAGTACTTC; J: TRBJ2-7; size: NA; D: TRBD1; V: TRBV30
CDR3: CASSPIDRVRYGYTF; DNA: TGTGCCAGCTCACCCATCGACAGGGTTCGCTATGGCTACACCTTC; J: TRBJ1-2; size: NA; D: TRBD1; V: TRBV18
CDR3: CASSPSGMGWGGELFF; DNA: TGTGCCAGCAGCCCAAGCGGAATGGGATGGGGCGGGGAGCTGTTTTTT; J: TRBJ2-2; size: NA; D: NA; V: TRBV7-3
CDR3: CAHRAQGDLGELFF; DNA: TGTGCCCACAGGGCTCAGGGGGATCTCGGGGAGCTGTTTTTT; J: TRBJ2-2; size: NA; D: TRBD1; V: TRBV6-5
CDR3: CASSPIGGAADTQYF; DNA: TGTGCCAGCAGCCCCATAGGGGGGGCTGCAGATACGCAGTATTTT; J: TRBJ2-3; size: NA; D: NA; V: TRBV7-3
CDR3: CASSEGSGGASYNEQFF; DNA: TGTGCCAGCAGTGAGGGTAGCGGGGGGGCCAGTTACAATGAGCAGTTCTTC; J: TRBJ2-1; size: NA; D: TRBD2; V: TRBV6-1
CDR3: CASSVRVGGATDTQYF; DNA: TGTGCCAGCAGCGTTCGGGTCGGGGGAGCCACAGATACGCAGTATTTT; J: TRBJ2-3; size: NA; D: NA; V: TRBV9
CDR3: CASSWTNDEQYF; DNA: TGCGCCAGCAGCTGGACTAACGACGAGCAGTACTTC; J: TRBJ2-7; size: NA; D: NA; V: TRBV10-2
CDR3: CASSLAPSDSLYEQYF; DNA: TGCGCCAGCAGCTTGGCGCCCTCAGACAGTCTCTACGAGCAGTACTTC; J: TRBJ2-7; size: few; D: NA; V: TRBV5-1
CDR3: CASSDLAGTDTQYF; DNA: TGTGCCAGCAGTGACCTAGCGGGGACAGATACGCAGTATTTT; J: TRBJ2-3; size: NA; D: TRBD2; V: TRBV6-1
CDR3: CALQGERSYNSPLHF; DNA: TGTGCCCTCCAGGGGGAGAGGTCCTATAATTCACCCCTCCACTTT; J: TRBJ1-6; size: NA; D: TRBD1; V: TRBV30
CDR3: CASSQEGGWHEQYF; DNA: TGCGCCAGCAGCCAAGAGGGGGGGTGGCACGAGCAGTACTTC; J: TRBJ2-7; size: NA; D: TRBD2; V: TRBV4-1
CDR3: CASSVGTSGSYEQYF; DNA: TGTGCCAGCAGCGTCGGGACTAGCGGTTCCTACGAGCAGTACTTC; J: TRBJ2-7; size: NA; D: TRBD2; V: TRBV9
CDR3: CASSGTSTDTQYF; DNA: TGTGCCAGCAGCGGGACTAGCACAGATACGCAGTATTTT; J: TRBJ2-3; size: NA; D: NA; V: TRBV5-4
CDR3: CATSGGGVGTDTQYF; DNA: TGTGCCACCAGTGGGGGCGGGGTGGGGACAGATACGCAGTATTTT; J: TRBJ2-3; size: NA; D: NA; V: TRBV24-1
CDR3: CASSLAAGGHTQYF; DNA: TGTGCCAGCAGCTTAGCAGCGGGGGGCCATACGCAGTATTTT; J: TRBJ2-3; size: NA; D: TRBD2; V: TRBV11-3
CDR3: CATSEPQGTDYSYEQYF; DNA: TGTGCCACCAGTGAGCCACAAGGGACAGACTACTCCTACGAGCAGTACTTC; J: TRBJ2-7; size: once; D: TRBD1; V: TRBV24-1
CDR3: CASSQRQGDLSGYTF; DNA: TGCGCCAGCAGTCAACGACAGGGAGATCTTTCCGGCTACACCTTC; J: TRBJ1-2; size: NA; D: TRBD1; V: TRBV10-2
CDR3: CASTKEAGGTGELFF; DNA: TGTGCCAGCACCAAGGAGGCAGGCGGCACCGGGGAGCTGTTTTTT; J: TRBJ2-2; size: NA; D: NA; V: TRBV6-4
CDR3: CATRGRGRETQYF; DNA: TGCGCCACCCGAGGGCGGGGTAGGGAGACCCAGTACTTC; J: TRBJ2-5; size: NA; D: NA; V: TRBV10-2
CDR3: CASSQATSGGEYF; DNA: TGTGCCAGCAGCCAGGCGACTAGCGGGGGGGAGTATTTT; J: TRBJ2-3; size: NA; D: TRBD2; V: TRBV3-1/TRBV3-2
CDR3: CASSKGVAVTDTQYF; DNA: TGTGCCAGTAGTAAGGGGGTAGCCGTCACAGATACGCAGTATTTT; J: TRBJ2-3; size: NA; D: NA; V: TRBV19
CDR3: CASGEDSYTEAFF; DNA: TGTGCCAGTGGTGAGGACAGCTACACTGAAGCTTTCTTT; J: TRBJ1-1; size: NA; D: NA; V: TRBV19
CDR3: CASSGQINSPLHF; DNA: TGTGCCAGTTCAGGGCAGATTAATTCACCCCTCCACTTT; J: TRBJ1-6; size: NA; D: NA; V: TRBV12-3/TRBV12-4
CDR3: CASSESRGETQYF; DNA: TGTGCCAGCAGTGAATCTAGGGGGGAGACCCAGTACTTC; J: TRBJ2-5; size: NA; D: NA; V: TRBV2
CDR3: CASSLGQGGEKLFF; DNA: TGCGCCAGCAGCTTGGGGCAGGGCGGAGAAAAACTGTTTTTT; J: TRBJ1-4; size: once; D: NA; V: TRBV5-1
CDR3: CAIREGLEANTGELFF; DNA: TGTGCCATCAGGGAGGGACTAGAGGCTAACACCGGGGAGCTGTTTTTT; J: TRBJ2-2; size: NA; D: TRBD2; V: TRBV10-3
CDR3: CASSVGLRGREGEAFF; DNA: TGTGCCAGCAGCGTAGGGCTCCGGGGCAGGGAGGGCGAGGCTTTCTTT; J: TRBJ1-1; size: NA; D: NA; V: TRBV9